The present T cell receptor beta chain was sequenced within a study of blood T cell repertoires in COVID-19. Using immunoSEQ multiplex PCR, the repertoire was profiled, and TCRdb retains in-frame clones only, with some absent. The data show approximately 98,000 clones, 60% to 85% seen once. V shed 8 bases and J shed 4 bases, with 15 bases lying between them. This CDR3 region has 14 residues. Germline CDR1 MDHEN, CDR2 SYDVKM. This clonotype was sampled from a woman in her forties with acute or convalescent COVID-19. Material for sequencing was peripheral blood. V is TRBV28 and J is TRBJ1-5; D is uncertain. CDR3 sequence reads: CASLVGGRNQPQHF. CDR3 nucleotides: TGTGCCAGCTTAGTTGGCGGGAGGAATCAGCCCCAGCATTTT. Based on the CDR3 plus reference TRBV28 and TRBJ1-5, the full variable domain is DVKVTQSSRYLVKRTGEKVFLECVQDMDHENMFWYRQDPGLGLRLIYFSYDVKMKEKGDIPEGYSVSREKKERFSLILESASTNQTSMYLCASLVGGRNQPQHFGDGTRLSIL.